The rows below give T cell receptor beta chains drawn from one sample of a study of cytomegalovirus exposure and HLA in healthy donors. Sequenced by immunoSEQ multiplex PCR; TCRdb stores in-frame clones only, minus some. This table holds about 140,000 clones, less than 90% found once. Sequencing was done on a sample of PBMCs. The receptors stem from a man aged 18 to 30 in good health and CMV-seronegative. The CDR3 runs from the conserved cysteine through the conserved F or W.

>TRBV18|TRBJ1-2
CASSPSDRYGYTF
>TRBV20-1|TRBJ2-7
CSARRVSEQYF
>TRBV28|TRBJ2-3
CASSVHPPGQSTDTQYF
>TRBV27|TRBJ2-7
CASSLVAEISSYEQYF
>TRBV29-1|TRBJ2-1
CSVAGTSNGYEQFF
>TRBV27|TRBJ2-2
CASSTSGGPNTGELFF
>TRBV7-9|TRBJ1-6
CASSLAPGTGYNSPLHF
>TRBV9|TRBJ2-1
CASNLAEDEQFF
>TRBV2|TRBJ1-2
CASSENRGNYGYTF
>TRBV27|TRBJ2-2
CASSYTDFRANTGELFF
>TRBV30|TRBJ1-5
CAWSTQGGQPQHF
>TRBV2|TRBJ2-1
CATIGSRGGGNEQFF
>TRBV27|TRBJ1-5
CASSLAGVRSNQPQHF
>TRBV6-5|TRBJ2-6
CASSGDSGANVLTF
>TRBV10-1|TRBJ2-7
CASSEYGQGDGEQYF
>TRBV6-1|TRBJ1-5
CASSDFNQPQHF
>TRBV6-5|TRBJ1-1
CASSYSSGVGTEAFF
>TRBV15|TRBJ1-2
CATSRDAMGARGGYTF
>TRBV19|TRBJ2-7
CASKMGQSSYEQYF
>TRBV19|TRBJ1-2
CASSIEEPGRGYTF
>TRBV2|TRBJ1-4
CASTEGQGARGKLFF
>TRBV15|TRBJ2-5
CATSRDNGGGRTETQYF
>TRBV6-6|TRBJ2-7
CASSYKGQSFSYEQYF
>TRBV19|TRBJ2-3
CASSGPGLAMYF
>TRBV6-1|TRBJ1-4
CASSEARTGVNEKLFF
>TRBV27|TRBJ2-4
CASSERQGSNIQYF
>TRBV27|TRBJ2-7
CASSLSPGGEQYF
>TRBV5-8|TRBJ2-7
CASSLRLDSTYEQYF
>TRBV11-2|TRBJ2-1
CASSLGGGNEQFF
>TRBV11-2|TRBJ1-4
CASSLRGGGSEKLFF
>TRBV6-1|TRBJ1-5
CASSGGGASNQPQHF
>TRBV5-6|TRBJ2-5
CASSLFGGIIQETQYF
>TRBV2|TRBJ1-5
CASSAVERNQPQHF
>TRBV29-1|TRBJ1-1
CSVGQGGAEAFF
>TRBV7-7|TRBJ2-1
CASSFGLADYNEQFF
>TRBV9|TRBJ1-1
CASSERVGNTEAFF
>TRBV30|TRBJ2-2
CAWSISGKTGELFF
>TRBV27|TRBJ2-2
CASSLSSAGGTGELFF
>TRBV9|TRBJ2-7
CASSVGGTDSYEQYF
>TRBV6-1|TRBJ1-4
CASRDRGRSNEKLFF
>TRBV19|TRBJ1-5
CASSRARQSNQPQHF
>TRBV20-1|TRBJ2-5
CSIDRGETQYF
>TRBV4-2|TRBJ2-7
CASSRGQGPYEQYF
>TRBV5-1|TRBJ2-1
CASSLAGTGGHNEQFF
>TRBV9|TRBJ1-2
CASSSTGGRRYTF
>TRBV18|TRBJ1-1
CASEEGSGTEAFF